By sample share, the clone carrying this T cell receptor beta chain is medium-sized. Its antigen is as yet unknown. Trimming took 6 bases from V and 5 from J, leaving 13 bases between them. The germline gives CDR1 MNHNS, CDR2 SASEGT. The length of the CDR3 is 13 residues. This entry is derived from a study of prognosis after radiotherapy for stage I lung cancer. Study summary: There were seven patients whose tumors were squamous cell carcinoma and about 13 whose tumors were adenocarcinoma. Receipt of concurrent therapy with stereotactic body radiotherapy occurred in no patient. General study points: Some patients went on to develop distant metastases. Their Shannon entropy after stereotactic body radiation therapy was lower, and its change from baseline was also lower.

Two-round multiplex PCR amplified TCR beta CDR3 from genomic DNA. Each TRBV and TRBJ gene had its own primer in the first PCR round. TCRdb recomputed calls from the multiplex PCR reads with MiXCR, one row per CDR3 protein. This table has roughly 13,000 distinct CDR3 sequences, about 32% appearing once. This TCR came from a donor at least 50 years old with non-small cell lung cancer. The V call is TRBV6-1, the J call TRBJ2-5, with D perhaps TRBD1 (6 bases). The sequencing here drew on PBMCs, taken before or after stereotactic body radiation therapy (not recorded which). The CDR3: CASRYRVGETQYF. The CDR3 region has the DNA TGTGCCAGCAGGTACAGGGTGGGTGAGACCCAGTACTTC.